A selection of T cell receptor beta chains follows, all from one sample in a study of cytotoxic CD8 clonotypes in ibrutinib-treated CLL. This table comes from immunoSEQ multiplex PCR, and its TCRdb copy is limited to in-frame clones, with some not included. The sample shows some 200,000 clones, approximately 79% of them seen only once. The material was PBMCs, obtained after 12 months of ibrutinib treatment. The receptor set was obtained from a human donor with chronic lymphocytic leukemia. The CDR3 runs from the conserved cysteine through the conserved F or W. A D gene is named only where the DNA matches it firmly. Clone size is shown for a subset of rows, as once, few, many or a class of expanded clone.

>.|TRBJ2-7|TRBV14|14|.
TGTGCCAGCAGCCAAGTCGGGGCTGGCTACGAGCAGTACTTC
CASSQVGAGYEQYF
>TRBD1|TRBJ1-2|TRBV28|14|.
TGTGCCAGCAGAAGGATAGGGGGCAGCTATGGCTACACCTTC
CASRRIGGSYGYTF
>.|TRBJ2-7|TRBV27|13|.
TGTGCCAGCAGACTACCTAACTCCTACGAGCAGTACTTC
CASRLPNSYEQYF
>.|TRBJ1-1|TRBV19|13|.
TGTGCCAGTTTTAAGGACCTGGGCACTGAAGCTTTCTTT
CASFKDLGTEAFF
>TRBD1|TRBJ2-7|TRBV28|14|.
TGTGCCAGTCAACGACAGGGGACAACCTACGAGCAGTACTTC
CASQRQGTTYEQYF
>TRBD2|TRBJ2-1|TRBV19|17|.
TGTGCCAGTATCCCTGGGACTAGCGGGATTAGGAGCAATGAGCAGTTCTTC
CASIPGTSGIRSNEQFF
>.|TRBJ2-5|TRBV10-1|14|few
TGCGCCAGCAGTGAGATGGGGCAGCAAGAGACCCAGTACTTC
CASSEMGQQETQYF
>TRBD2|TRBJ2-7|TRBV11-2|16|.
TGTGCCAGCAGCTTCTCCCCGGGACTAGTCTCCTACGAGCAGTACTTC
CASSFSPGLVSYEQYF
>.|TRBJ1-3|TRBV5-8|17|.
TGTGCCAGCAGCTTGTATCAAGGGGCCCACTCTGGAAACACCATATATTTT
CASSLYQGAHSGNTIYF
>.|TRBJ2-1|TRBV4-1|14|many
TGCGCCAGCAGCCCAGGGGGGTCAAAGAATGAGCAGTTCTTC
CASSPGGSKNEQFF
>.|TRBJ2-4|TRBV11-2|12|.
TGTGCCAGCAGCTCTTCAGTGAACATTCAGTACTTC
CASSSSVNIQYF
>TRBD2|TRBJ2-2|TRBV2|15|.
TGTGCCAGCGGTAGCGGGAGGGTCTCGCCCGGGGAGCTGTTTTTT
CASGSGRVSPGELFF
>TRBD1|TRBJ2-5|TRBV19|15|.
TGTGCCACCAAAGGTCGGACAGGGTCTTCCGAGACCCAGTACTTC
CATKGRTGSSETQYF
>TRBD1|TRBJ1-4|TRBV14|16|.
TGTGCCAGCAGCCAAGGGACAGGGCTAACTAATGAAAAACTGTTTTTT
CASSQGTGLTNEKLFF
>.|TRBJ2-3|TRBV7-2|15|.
TGTGCCAGCAGCTTTCAGGGGACTAGCACAGATACGCAGTATTTT
CASSFQGTSTDTQYF
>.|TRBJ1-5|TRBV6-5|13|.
TGTGCCAGCAGTTACAATAGCAATCAGCCCCAGCATTTT
CASSYNSNQPQHF